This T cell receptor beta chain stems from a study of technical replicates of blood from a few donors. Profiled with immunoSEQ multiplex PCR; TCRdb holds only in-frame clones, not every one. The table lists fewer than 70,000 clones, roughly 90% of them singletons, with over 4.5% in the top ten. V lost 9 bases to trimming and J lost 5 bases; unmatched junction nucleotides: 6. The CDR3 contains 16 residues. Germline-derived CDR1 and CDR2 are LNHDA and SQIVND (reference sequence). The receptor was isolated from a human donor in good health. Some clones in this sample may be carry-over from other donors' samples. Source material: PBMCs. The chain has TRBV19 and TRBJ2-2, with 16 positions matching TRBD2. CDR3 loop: CASTGTSGGETGELFF. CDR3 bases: TGTGCCAGCACCGGGACTAGCGGGGGGGAGACCGGGGAGCTGTTTTTT.